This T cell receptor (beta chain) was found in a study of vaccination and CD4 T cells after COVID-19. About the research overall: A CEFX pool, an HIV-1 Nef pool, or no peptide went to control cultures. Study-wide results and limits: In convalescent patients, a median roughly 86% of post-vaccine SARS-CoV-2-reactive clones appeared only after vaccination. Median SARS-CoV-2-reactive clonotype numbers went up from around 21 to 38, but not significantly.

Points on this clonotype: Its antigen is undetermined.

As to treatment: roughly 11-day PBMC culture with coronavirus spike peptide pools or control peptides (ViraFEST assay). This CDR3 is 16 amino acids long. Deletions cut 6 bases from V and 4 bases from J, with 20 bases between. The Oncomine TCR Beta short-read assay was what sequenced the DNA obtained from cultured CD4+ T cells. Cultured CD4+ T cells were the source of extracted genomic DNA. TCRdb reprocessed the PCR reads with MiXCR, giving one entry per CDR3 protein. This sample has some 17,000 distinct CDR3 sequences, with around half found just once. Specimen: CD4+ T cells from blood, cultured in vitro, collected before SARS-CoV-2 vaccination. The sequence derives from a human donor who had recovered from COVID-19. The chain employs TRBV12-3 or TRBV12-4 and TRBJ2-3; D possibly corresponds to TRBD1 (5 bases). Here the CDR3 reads CASSPAGQPMADTQYF. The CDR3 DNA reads TGTGCCAGCAGCCCCGCAGGACAACCCATGGCAGATACGCAGTATTTT.